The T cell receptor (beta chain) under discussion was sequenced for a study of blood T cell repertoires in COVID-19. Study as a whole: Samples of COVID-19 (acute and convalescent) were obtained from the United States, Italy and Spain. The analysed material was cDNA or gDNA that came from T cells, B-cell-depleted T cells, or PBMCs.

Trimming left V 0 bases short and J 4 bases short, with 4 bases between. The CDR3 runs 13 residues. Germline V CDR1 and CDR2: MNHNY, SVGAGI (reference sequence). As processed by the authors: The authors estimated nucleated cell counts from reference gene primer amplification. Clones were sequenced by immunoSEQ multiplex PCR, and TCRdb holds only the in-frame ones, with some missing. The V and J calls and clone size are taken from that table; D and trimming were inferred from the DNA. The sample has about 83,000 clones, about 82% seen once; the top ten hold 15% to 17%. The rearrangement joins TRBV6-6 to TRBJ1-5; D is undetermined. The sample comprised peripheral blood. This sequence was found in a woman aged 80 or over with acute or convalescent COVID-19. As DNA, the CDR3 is TGTGCCAGCAGTTACTCAGAGAATCAGCCCCAGCATTTT. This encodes CASSYSENQPQHF.